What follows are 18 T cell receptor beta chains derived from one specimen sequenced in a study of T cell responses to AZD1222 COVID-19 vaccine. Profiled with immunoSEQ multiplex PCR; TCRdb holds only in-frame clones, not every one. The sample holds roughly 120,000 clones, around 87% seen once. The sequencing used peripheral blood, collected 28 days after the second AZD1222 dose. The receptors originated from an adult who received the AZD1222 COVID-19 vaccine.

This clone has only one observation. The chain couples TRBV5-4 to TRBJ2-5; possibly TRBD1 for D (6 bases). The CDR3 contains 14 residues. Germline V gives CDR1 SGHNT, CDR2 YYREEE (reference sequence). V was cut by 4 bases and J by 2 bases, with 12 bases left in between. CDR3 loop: CASSERTVQETQYF. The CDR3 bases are TGTGCCAGCAGCGAACGGACAGTACAAGAGACCCAGTACTTC.

The CDR3 sequence: CASSVASAGNTIYF. The CDR3 DNA is TGTGCCAGCAGCGTAGCGTCTGCTGGAAACACCATATATTTT. The chain carries TRBV9 and TRBJ1-3; D is unresolved. Germline CDR1 is SGDLS and CDR2 is YYNGEE. The CDR3 spans 14 residues. V was clipped by 0 bases and J by 2 bases, with 6 bases between them.

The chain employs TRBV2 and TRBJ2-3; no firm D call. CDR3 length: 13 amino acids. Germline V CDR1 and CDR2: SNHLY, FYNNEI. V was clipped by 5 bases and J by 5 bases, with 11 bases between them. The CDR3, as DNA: TGTGCCAGCAGTCCTCCGGTAGGAGATACGCAGTATTTT. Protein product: CASSPPVGDTQYF. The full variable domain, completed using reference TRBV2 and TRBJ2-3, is EPEVTQTPSHQVTQMGQEVILRCVPISNHLYFYWYRQILGQKVEFLVSFYNNEISEKSEIFDDQFSVERPDGSNFTLKIRSTKLEDSAMYFCASSPPVGDTQYFGPGTRLTVL.

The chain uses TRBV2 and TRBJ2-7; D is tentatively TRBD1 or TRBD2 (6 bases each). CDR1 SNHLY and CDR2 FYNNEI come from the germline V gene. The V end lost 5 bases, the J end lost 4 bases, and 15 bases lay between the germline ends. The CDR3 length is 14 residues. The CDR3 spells CASSRIGGRYEQYF. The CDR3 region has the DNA TGTGCCAGCAGTCGAATCGGGGGCCGTTACGAGCAGTACTTC. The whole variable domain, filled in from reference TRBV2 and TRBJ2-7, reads EPEVTQTPSHQVTQMGQEVILRCVPISNHLYFYWYRQILGQKVEFLVSFYNNEISEKSEIFDDQFSVERPDGSNFTLKIRSTKLEDSAMYFCASSRIGGRYEQYFGPGTRLTVT.

The CDR3 loop reads CASRGRGGPDYEQYF. The CDR3, as DNA: TGTGCCAGCAGGGGGCGGGGAGGCCCCGACTACGAGCAGTACTTC. The gene calls are TRBV28 and TRBJ2-7; TRBD2 is a possible D gene (6 bases). Trimming pared 6 bases from V and 3 bases from J, leaving 18 bases between. This CDR3 is built from 15 residues. CDR1 and CDR2 (germline): MDHEN, SYDVKM.

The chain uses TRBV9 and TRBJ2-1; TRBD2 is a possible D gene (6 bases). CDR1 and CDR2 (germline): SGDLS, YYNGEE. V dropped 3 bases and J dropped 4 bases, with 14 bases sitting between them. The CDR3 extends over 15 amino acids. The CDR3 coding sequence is TGTGCCAGCAGCGCTCGCGGGGCAGATTACAATGAGCAGTTCTTC. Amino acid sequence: CASSARGADYNEQFF.

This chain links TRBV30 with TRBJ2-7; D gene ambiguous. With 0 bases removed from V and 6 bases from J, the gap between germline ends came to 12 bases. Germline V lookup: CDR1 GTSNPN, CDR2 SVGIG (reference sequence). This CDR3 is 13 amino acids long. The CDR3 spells CAWSVWEMGEQYF. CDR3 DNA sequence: TGTGCCTGGAGTGTGTGGGAAATGGGCGAGCAGTACTTC. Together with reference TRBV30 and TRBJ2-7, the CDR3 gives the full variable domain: SQTIHQWPATLVQPVGSPLSLECTVEGTSNPNLYWYRQAAGRGLQLLFYSVGIGQISSEVPQNLSASRPQDRQFILSSKKLLLSDSGFYLCAWSVWEMGEQYFGPGTRLTVT.

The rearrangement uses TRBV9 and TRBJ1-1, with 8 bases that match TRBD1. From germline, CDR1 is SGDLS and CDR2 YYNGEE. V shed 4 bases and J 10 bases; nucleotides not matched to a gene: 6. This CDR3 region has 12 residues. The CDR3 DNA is TGTGCCAGCAGCTTAGGGGGGACAGGAGCTTTCTTT. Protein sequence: CASSLGGTGAFF.

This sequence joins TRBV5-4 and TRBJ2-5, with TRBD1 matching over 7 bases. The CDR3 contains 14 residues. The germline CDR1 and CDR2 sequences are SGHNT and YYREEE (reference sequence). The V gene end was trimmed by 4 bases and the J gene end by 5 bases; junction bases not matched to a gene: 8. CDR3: CASSRQGEVETQYF. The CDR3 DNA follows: TGTGCCAGCAGCCGACAGGGAGAGGTTGAGACCCAGTACTTC.

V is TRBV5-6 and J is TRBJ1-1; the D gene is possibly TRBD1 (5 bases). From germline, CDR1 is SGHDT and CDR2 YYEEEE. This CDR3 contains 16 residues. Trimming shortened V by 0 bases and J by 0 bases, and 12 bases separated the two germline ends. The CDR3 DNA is TGTGCCAGCAGCTTGGCCTTTCGACAGATGAACACTGAAGCTTTCTTT. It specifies CASSLAFRQMNTEAFF.

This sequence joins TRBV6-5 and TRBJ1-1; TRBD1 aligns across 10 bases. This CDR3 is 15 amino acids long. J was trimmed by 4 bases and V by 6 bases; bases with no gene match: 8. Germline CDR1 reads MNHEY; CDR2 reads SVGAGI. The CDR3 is CASRFRDRGPTEAFF. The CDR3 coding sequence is TGTGCCAGCAGATTCCGGGACAGGGGACCCACTGAAGCTTTCTTT.

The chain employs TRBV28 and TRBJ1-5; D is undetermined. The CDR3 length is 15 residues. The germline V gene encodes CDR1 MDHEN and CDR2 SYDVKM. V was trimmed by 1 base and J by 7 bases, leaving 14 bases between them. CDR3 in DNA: TGTGCCAGCAGTTTATCCGGGCAGGTGGGGCAGCCCCAGCATTTT. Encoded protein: CASSLSGQVGQPQHF.

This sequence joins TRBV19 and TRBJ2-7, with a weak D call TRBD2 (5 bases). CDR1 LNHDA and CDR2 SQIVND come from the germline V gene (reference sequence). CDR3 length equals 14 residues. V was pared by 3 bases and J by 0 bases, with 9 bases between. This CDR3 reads CASSIRGRSYEQYF. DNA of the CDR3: TGTGCCAGTAGTATCCGGGGTCGCTCCTACGAGCAGTACTTC.

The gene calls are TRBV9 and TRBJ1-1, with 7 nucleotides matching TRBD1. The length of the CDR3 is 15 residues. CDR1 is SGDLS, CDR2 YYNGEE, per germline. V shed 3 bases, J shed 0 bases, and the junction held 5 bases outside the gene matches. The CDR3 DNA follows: TGTGCCAGCAGCGAGCTACAGGGGATGAACACTGAAGCTTTCTTT. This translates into CASSELQGMNTEAFF.

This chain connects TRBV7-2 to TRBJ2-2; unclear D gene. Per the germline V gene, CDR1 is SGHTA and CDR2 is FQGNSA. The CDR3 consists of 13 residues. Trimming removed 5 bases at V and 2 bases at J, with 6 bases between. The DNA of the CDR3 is TGTGCCAGCAGCCGTAGTAACACCGGGGAGCTGTTTTTT. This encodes CASSRSNTGELFF.

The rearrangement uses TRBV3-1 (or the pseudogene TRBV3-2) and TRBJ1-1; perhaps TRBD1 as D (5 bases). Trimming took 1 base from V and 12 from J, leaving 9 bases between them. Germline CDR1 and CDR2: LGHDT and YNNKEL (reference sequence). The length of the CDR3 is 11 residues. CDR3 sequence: CASSQGPGSFF. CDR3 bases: TGTGCCAGCAGCCAAGGCCCAGGGTCTTTCTTT.

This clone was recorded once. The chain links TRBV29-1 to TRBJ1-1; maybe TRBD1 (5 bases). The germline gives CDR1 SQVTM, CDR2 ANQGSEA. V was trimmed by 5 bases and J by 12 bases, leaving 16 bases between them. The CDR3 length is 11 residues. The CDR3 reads CSVQYSGRSFF. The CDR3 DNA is TGCAGCGTTCAATACTCGGGACGTTCTTTCTTT.

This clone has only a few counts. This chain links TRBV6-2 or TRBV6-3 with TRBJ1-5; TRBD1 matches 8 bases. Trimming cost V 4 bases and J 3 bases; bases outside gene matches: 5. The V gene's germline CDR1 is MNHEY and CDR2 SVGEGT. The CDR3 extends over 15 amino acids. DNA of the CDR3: TGTGCCAGCAGTTCCCGGACAGGGATCAATCAGCCCCAGCATTTT. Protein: CASSSRTGINQPQHF.